This entry is about one T cell receptor beta chain. Germline loops: CDR1 SQVTM, CDR2 ANQGSEA. The CDR3 is 15 residues long. V lost 7 bases and J 1 base, leaving 19 bases between the germline ends. This sample stems from a study of blood T cell repertoires in COVID-19. Study-level background: The United States, Italy and Spain supplied acute and convalescent COVID-19 samples. PBMCs, B-cell-depleted T cells, or T cells provided the cDNA or gDNA that made up the material.

Per the authors' pipeline: From reference gene primer amplification, estimates of nucleated cell counts were derived. The method was immunoSEQ multiplex PCR; TCRdb's version includes in-frame clones alone and lacks a portion of them. V and J calls and clone size follow that table, whereas D and trimming were derived from the DNA. Altogether roughly 100,000 clones are present, over 75% being singletons, with the ten largest covering around 25%. The sequence derives from a man at least 80 years old with active or convalescent COVID-19. V and J are TRBV29-1 and TRBJ1-1; maybe TRBD1 (6 bases). The sequenced material came from peripheral blood. CDR3 residues: CSAIGATGQNTEAFF. The CDR3 bases are TGCAGCGCCATAGGGGCTACAGGGCAGAACACTGAAGCTTTCTTT.